These T cell receptor beta chains were read from a single sample in a study of OX40 agonist ivuxolimab in advanced cancers. Sequenced by immunoSEQ multiplex PCR; TCRdb stores in-frame clones only, minus some. Here the sample spans roughly 56,000 clones, about four fifths being singletons. The sample in question was CD4+ or CD8+ T cells sorted from blood, obtained in a trial of the OX40 agonist ivuxolimab. These receptors came from an adult with an advanced solid tumor such as melanoma, head and neck, liver or kidney cancer. Both conserved end residues are part of each CDR3. D genes are given only for firm matches. The listing skips clone size in some rows; elsewhere it reads once, few, many or a size class.

>-|-|TRBV11-1|TRBJ1-2
CASSFLGPRGYTF
TGTGCCAGCAGCTTCTTGGGACCACGGGGCTACACCTTC
>TRBD1|-|TRBV2|TRBJ2-7
CASSERDRGFYEQYF
TGTGCCAGCAGTGAAAGGGACAGGGGGTTTTACGAGCAGTACTTC
>-|-|TRBV5-1|TRBJ1-5
CASSLEGGNQPQHF
TGCGCCAGCAGCTTGGAGGGGGGCAATCAGCCCCAGCATTTT
>-|-|TRBV5-8|TRBJ2-1
CASSPVGGGLTYNEQFF
TGTGCCAGCAGCCCCGTGGGCGGGGGCCTTACCTACAATGAGCAGTTCTTC
>TRBD2|-|TRBV29-1|TRBJ2-5
CSVAREAQETQYF
TGCAGCGTGGCGCGGGAGGCCCAAGAGACCCAGTACTTC
>-|few|TRBV29-1|TRBJ2-5
CSVEGAGWDETQYF
TGCAGCGTTGAAGGGGCAGGGTGGGATGAGACCCAGTACTTC
>TRBD1|-|TRBV9|TRBJ1-3
CASSVEGTVLSGNTIYF
TGTGCCAGCAGCGTAGAGGGGACAGTCCTTTCTGGAAACACCATATATTTT
>TRBD2|-|TRBV4-1|TRBJ2-7
CASSRLAGGSLYEQYF
TGCGCCAGCAGCCGACTCGCTGGCGGGAGTTTGTACGAGCAGTACTTC
>-|few|TRBV7-6|TRBJ1-4
CASSSSGTTNEKLFF
TGTGCCAGCAGCTCCTCCGGGACAACTAATGAAAAACTGTTTTTT
>TRBD1|-|TRBV13|TRBJ1-3
CASSSPRGRGNTIYF
TGTGCCAGCAGCTCCCCGAGGGGGCGTGGAAACACCATATATTTT
>-|-|TRBV19|TRBJ1-1
CASIGWGENTEAFF
TGTGCCAGTATTGGATGGGGCGAGAACACTGAAGCTTTCTTT
>-|-|TRBV5-6|TRBJ2-7
CASSRWTESYEQYF
TGTGCCAGCAGCCGCTGGACAGAGTCCTACGAGCAGTACTTC
>-|-|TRBV7-2|TRBJ1-5
CASSLRSGSSNQPQHF
TGTGCCAGCAGCTTACGGTCTGGGAGTAGCAATCAGCCCCAGCATTTT
>TRBD1|-|TRBV28|TRBJ2-4
CASSPLWGTGQGDRNIQYF
TGTGCCAGCAGTCCACTATGGGGGACAGGACAGGGGGACCGAAACATTCAGTACTTC
>-|-|TRBV5-1|TRBJ1-1
CASRLQGGSEAFF
TGCGCCAGCAGACTCCAGGGAGGCAGTGAAGCTTTCTTT
>-|-|TRBV30|TRBJ1-1
CAWTDLPGGEAFF
TGTGCCTGGACCGATCTACCCGGGGGTGAAGCTTTCTTT
>TRBD2|-|TRBV28|TRBJ2-2
CASSYAGLAGGSNTGELFF
TGTGCCAGCAGTTACGCCGGACTAGCGGGAGGATCGAACACCGGGGAGCTGTTTTTT
>TRBD2|few|TRBV10-1|TRBJ2-7
CASSDFGEAGGRYEQYF
TGCGCCAGCAGTGATTTTGGAGAAGCGGGAGGACGCTACGAGCAGTACTTC
>-|once|TRBV28|TRBJ1-2
CASSSPFNYGYTF
TGTGCCAGCAGTTCCCCCTTTAACTATGGCTACACCTTC
>TRBD1|-|TRBV5-5|TRBJ2-7
CASSATGTAYEQYF
TGTGCCAGCAGCGCCACCGGGACAGCCTACGAGCAGTACTTC
>TRBD1|-|TRBV18|TRBJ2-7
CASSPHAPGTGFEQYF
TGTGCCAGCTCACCACATGCCCCCGGGACAGGGTTTGAGCAGTACTTC
>TRBD1|-|TRBV29-1|TRBJ1-2
CSVDAGTGLNYGYTF
TGCAGCGTTGATGCCGGGACAGGACTTAACTATGGCTACACCTTC
>-|-|TRBV5-8|TRBJ1-1
CASSAALNTEAFF
TGTGCCAGCAGCGCCGCTCTTAACACTGAAGCTTTCTTT
>-|-|TRBV28|TRBJ2-5
CASSKIPVAAEETQYF
TGTGCCAGCAGTAAAATTCCAGTAGCGGCCGAAGAGACCCAGTACTTC
>TRBD1|-|TRBV6-1|TRBJ1-4
CASSEVANRGRGSLFF
TGTGCCAGCAGTGAGGTAGCGAACAGGGGGCGTGGGTCACTGTTTTTT
>-|-|TRBV2|TRBJ2-3
CASSRTDTQYF
TGTGCCAGCAGCCGCACAGATACGCAGTATTTT
>TRBD1|-|TRBV6-6|TRBJ2-2
CASSQRTGNTGELFF
TGTGCCAGCAGTCAACGGACAGGGAACACCGGGGAGCTGTTTTTT
>-|few|TRBV2|TRBJ1-6
CASSWGGGQGNSPLHF
TGTGCCAGCAGTTGGGGCGGGGGCCAGGGGAATTCACCCCTCCACTTT